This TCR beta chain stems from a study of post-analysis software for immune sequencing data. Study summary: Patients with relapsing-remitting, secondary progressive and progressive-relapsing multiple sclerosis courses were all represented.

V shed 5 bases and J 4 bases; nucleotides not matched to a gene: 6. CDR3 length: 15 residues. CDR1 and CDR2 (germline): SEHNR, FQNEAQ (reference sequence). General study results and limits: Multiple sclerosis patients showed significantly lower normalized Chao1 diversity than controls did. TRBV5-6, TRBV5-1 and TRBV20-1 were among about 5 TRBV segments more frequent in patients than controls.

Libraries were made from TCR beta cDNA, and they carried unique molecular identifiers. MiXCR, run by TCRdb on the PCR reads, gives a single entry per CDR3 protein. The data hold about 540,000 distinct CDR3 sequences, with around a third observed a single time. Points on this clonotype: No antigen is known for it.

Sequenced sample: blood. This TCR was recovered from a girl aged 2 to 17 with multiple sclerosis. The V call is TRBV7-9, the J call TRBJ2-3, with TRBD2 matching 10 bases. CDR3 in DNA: TGTGCCAGCAGCCAGGGACTAGCGTCGTCAGATACGCAGTATTTT. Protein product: CASSQGLASSDTQYF. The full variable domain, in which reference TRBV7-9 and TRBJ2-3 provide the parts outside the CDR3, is DTGVSQNPRHKITKRGQNVTFRCDPISEHNRLYWYRQTLGQGPEFLTYFQNEAQLEKSRLLSDRFSAERPKGSFSTLEIQRTEQGDSAMYLCASSQGLASSDTQYFGPGTRLTVL.